This T cell receptor (beta chain) derives from a study of cytomegalovirus exposure and HLA in healthy donors (dated by TCRdb to about 2017). For the wider study: According to an earlier analysis of 450 to 650 of the donors, about 180 million T cells yielded 117 million unique TCR beta sequences and approximately 280 Gb of sequence data. An early release covering about 600 HLA-typed donors comprised about 300 gigabases of sequencing data and around 80 million unique TCR sequences. Among the approximately 400 genotyped donors, 75% to 90% belonged to the genetic ancestry cluster associated with self-reported Caucasian donors. The aim of the study was to test whether cataloging public T cell receptors could identify signatures of past pathogen exposure. The study profiled the T cell repertoires of 666 subjects by immunosequencing and related them to cytomegalovirus serostatus. A separate validation cohort of roughly 120 different subjects was used in addition to the approximately 700-subject first cohort. To predict cytomegalovirus infection status, the study combined high-throughput TCR immunosequencing, statistical association of individual TCRs with disease status, and machine learning. In a later analysis, previously published TCR beta repertoires from 666 donors were re-analyzed and high-resolution HLA genotyping was added so that TCR occurrence patterns could be studied. Rather than using new phenotypic data, the later analysis identified candidate immune exposures from TCR beta sequences and from how often those sequences occurred across donors. In an earlier analysis of 587 of the donors, high-throughput TCR beta sequencing was used to judge whether each TCR beta V gene segment behaved as functional or pseudogenic. Donor age, sex, ethnicity and CMV serostatus were compiled together with the repertoire data. A later genetic analysis took genome-wide SNP genotypes for about 65% of the roughly 670 donors and used that subset as a discovery cohort. All discovery cohort repertoires had been generated using a single sequencing platform. HLA typing covered class I and class II loci at four-digit resolution. Typing coverage varied by locus: roughly 620-640 donors for A, B, C, DRB1 and DQB1; roughly 510 for DQA1; about 600 for DPA1; 450 to 480 for DPB1. Because of strong linkage in the cohort, a few DR-DQ haplotypes were treated as single units for association and clustering. Among about 360 genotyped donors of the cohort, an average of about 240,000 unique TCR beta nucleotide sequences were sequenced per donor, about a sixth of them non-productive.

As to this clone: Its cognate antigen has yet to be identified. One base away there is no much larger clone; base qualities are not given.

Taken from cysteine to phenylalanine, the CDR3 has 13 residues. Here the CDR3 DNA is all that survives: 39 bases in frame from base 1. V ends up 5 bases short and J 8 bases short, with an unmatched junction base count of 6. From a lookup of the germline V gene, CDR1 and CDR2 are MNHNS and SASEGT. The cohort comprised several hundred healthy bone marrow donors. At the time of sampling, all cohort members were nominally healthy, though unrecorded immune exposures were likely present. The donor was CMV seronegative and was included in the group of approximately 350 seronegative cohort members. Every donor gave a peripheral blood sample, and the peripheral blood mononuclear cells from that sample were used for TCR beta sequencing. Genomic DNA was extracted from the blood cell samples with the Qiagen DNeasy Blood Extraction Kit. Paper-wide results and their limitations: The classifier was reported to diagnose cytomegalovirus status with high specificity and sensitivity in both the original and validation cohorts. Because the 87-base-pair reads could not distinguish some IMGT-functional V segments, including TRBV6-2 and TRBV6-3, those segments were excluded. Linkage disequilibrium might explain the correlated functional status among segregating V segments, but an unknown experimental factor could not be excluded. According to a later genetic analysis, donors in an Asian-associated ancestry cluster had fewer N-insertions in productive TCRs than the approximately 630-donor mean. The study listed approximately 160 TCR beta chains as associated with cytomegalovirus. A further reported finding was that TCR beta sequences accurately predicted the HLA-A and HLA-B alleles for most subjects in the first cohort. When HLA alleles, especially DR and DQ, strongly co-occurred, TCR associations were difficult to assign to individual alleles. CMV serostatus was the only immune exposure information available for the cohort. Most TCR sequences were observed very rarely across donors, whereas some public TCRs were present in many individuals. V-gene and J-gene trimming of TCR beta chains was associated with a missense DCLRE1C variant in a later genetic analysis, and the association was replicated in an independent cohort. Sequencing depth was assumed to be roughly uniform across donors in the presence/absence analyses, though that assumption may not hold. In a later analysis, the rate of TCR association differed among HLA loci, with DRB1 alleles having the most associated TCRs and HLA-C alleles having the fewest. In an earlier analysis of 587 of the donors, most TCR beta V segments appeared in productive rearrangements about 87% or about 30% of the time, broadly matching IMGT annotations. Because counts were too low, about 18 rarely observed V segments, including chromosome 9 orphons, were excluded from the earlier analysis of about 500 of the donors. According to a later analysis, parvovirus B19, influenza, CMV and Epstein-Barr virus appeared linked to several top co-occurrence clusters. A later analysis found that HLA-associated TCR beta chains were more clonally expanded and had lower generation probabilities than equally common non-associated chains. In vitro tests confirmed that a few of the cytomegalovirus-associated TCR beta chains recognize cytomegalovirus antigens. The cohort was sequenced for TCR beta chains only, and without alpha or paired-chain data the features that could be detected were limited. A later analysis associated 15,000 or so TCR beta sequences with specific HLA alleles at a false discovery rate of 0.05. HLA typing was unavailable for some donors at each locus, so association tests used only the typed subset. A cluster of highly shared sequence variants was judged likely to be a technical artifact of the sequencing pipeline. According to a later analysis, most CMV-associated TCR beta chains appeared to be HLA-restricted, and the HLA associations seemed to be driven largely by CMV exposure. The authors suggested that the approach could potentially be extended to other disease states and immunological phenotypes.

The protocol used for the library was the immunoSEQ multiplex PCR assay. For the multiplex PCR, a mixture combining 60 forward primers for TCR Vbeta segments and 13 reverse primers for TCR Jbeta segments was used. The CDR3 region of rearranged TCR beta genes was amplified from genomic DNA by a multiplex PCR assay. On the Illumina HiSeq System, the amplified TCR beta libraries were sequenced as 87-base-pair reads. The study's own analysis went as follows. Across the 640 or so repertoires, a later analysis counted approximately 75 million unique TCR beta chains, around 11 million of which were shared by at least two donors. Raw reads were error-corrected and collapsed into unique sequences by a nearest-neighbor algorithm in which closely related sequences were merged to remove PCR and sequencing errors. CDR3 sequences were aligned to IMGT reference sequences to assign V, D and J gene segments. For a sequence to be retained, a match of at least six nucleotides was required to both a V gene segment and a J gene segment. Rearrangements were called productive when the CDR3 lacked stop codons and stayed in frame with V and J; all others were non-productive. CDR3 was defined according to IMGT convention as the region running from the second conserved V-encoded cysteine to the conserved J-encoded phenylalanine. The earlier analysis of 587 of the donors excluded sequences that lacked an unambiguous match to a single V gene segment. In an earlier analysis of approximately 590 of the donors, V segments were called functional above 56.7% productive rearrangements and were called segregating when the between-donor standard deviation exceeded 5%. To diagnose cytomegalovirus status from the catalog of TCR beta chain sequences, a statistical classification framework was built. V and J gene assignment, in a later analysis, came from comparing TCR nucleotide sequences with IMGT/GENE-DB human TR gene sequences. The TCRdist pipeline was used in a later analysis to assign CDR3 sequences and most-parsimonious VDJ recombination scenarios. In a later analysis, each TCR beta chain was defined by its CDR3 amino acid sequence together with its V-gene family, and reads without a unique V-gene family were excluded. To address suspected cross-contamination and a sequencing artifact, a later analysis removed 450 to 700 highly shared, low-generation-probability nucleotide sequences. A later analysis calculated a clonal expansion index for each public chain from normalized within-repertoire ranks of inferred template counts. Generation probabilities in a later analysis came from a VDJ recombination model fitted to out-of-frame rearrangements, and those results were checked against IGoR. In a later analysis, hypergeometric tests were used to score TCR-TCR, TCR-HLA and TCR-CMV co-occurrence, with a repertoire-size bias correction applied to TCR pairs. In a later analysis, false discovery rates were estimated by permuting HLA or CMV assignments 20 times. In a later analysis, co-occurring TCRs were grouped using DBSCAN, and TCRdist sequence similarity was added for clustering within HLA-allele-positive subsets. Co-occurrence clustering excluded repertoires with fewer than 30,000 or more than 120,000 public chains, plus five with anomalous nucleotide sharing. TCRdb took over this immuneACCESS table, retaining in-frame rearrangements with V and J assigned. Such tables are incomplete; in checked studies, under half of the missing clones stem from an unresolved V gene, and the remainder is unexplained. The DNA was the basis for D and trimming; V, J and clone size are from that table. The sample data list some 180,000 clones, and roughly 80% of these were observed just once. The ten top clones hold about 1.7% of the sample.

This receptor was obtained from a woman younger than 30 in good health and CMV-seronegative. The source material was PBMCs. Recombination joined TRBV6-1 with TRBJ1-2; TRBD1 matches 9 bases in the middle. The bases read TGTGCCAGCAGTACAACAGGGGGCGCAGGCTACACCTTC. This gives the protein CASSTTGGAGYTF.